One T cell receptor beta chain is described in this entry. Its antigen remains unidentified. Cells designated naive CD8 were CD45RO-negative and were positively selected for CCR7, with terminally differentiated effector memory CD45RA+ cells excluded. Healthy and HIV-negative, the adult donors had no recent acute infections or vaccinations. TCRdb's table, derived via immunoSEQ multiplex PCR, lists solely in-frame clones and lacks some. Of about 680,000 clones in the sample, roughly nine tenths are singletons; the top ten hold about a quarter. The record originates from a study of shared clonotypes between healthy human individuals. V shed 2 bases and J 2 bases; nucleotides not matched to a gene: 8. The germline V gene has CDR1 SGDLS and CDR2 YYNGEE. CDR3 length: 18 amino acids. Findings and caveats of the study: Sequencing depth was a factor that was expected to affect clonotype sharing among donors. What rarefaction showed was incomplete sorted-subset sequencing despite large depth. The naive CD4 repertoires of several donors were compared, and around 5% of clonotypes were shared.

J is TRBJ2-1 and V is TRBV9, with 12 positions matching TRBD2. The sample taken for sequencing was naive CD8+ T cells sorted from blood. The clonotype was recovered from a young man in good health. CDR3 protein: CASSVYLAGGPTYNEQFF. The CDR3 DNA reads as TGTGCCAGCAGCGTTTACCTAGCGGGAGGGCCGACCTACAATGAGCAGTTCTTC.